This TCR beta chain was captured by sequencing in a study of vaccination and CD4 T cells after COVID-19. Overall study context: It was a median roughly 100 days after diagnosis, with a range of 35 to 161, that post-COVID samples were drawn.

Specified treatment: roughly 10-day PBMC culture with coronavirus spike peptide pools or control peptides (ViraFEST assay). From the unexposed donor, CD4+ T cells were collected ahead of the COVID-19 pandemic (2011-2018). Before TCRs were sequenced, ViraFEST expanded antigen-specific T cells with peptide pools. About this clonotype: What it recognizes is unknown.

An Oncomine TCR Beta short-read assay was used to sequence the DNA from cultured CD4+ T cells. Investigators isolated genomic DNA from cultured CD4+ T cells. TCRdb re-called the PCR reads with MiXCR, one entry per CDR3 protein. Here the sample spans 9,500 to 11,000 distinct CDR3 sequences, 25% to 30% being singletons. Study-wide results and caveats: Convalescent patients showed a median 86.3% of reactive clones that were seen only post-vaccination.

This CDR3 has 14 residues. V dropped 8 bases and J dropped 5 bases, with 18 bases sitting between them. CDR1 SNHLY and CDR2 FYNNEI come from the germline V gene. The chain is built from TRBV2 and TRBJ1-2, with D perhaps matching TRBD1 (6 bases). The sequence came from a human donor in good health. Sequencing input: CD4+ T cells from blood, cultured in vitro. CDR3 nucleotide sequence: TGTGCCAGCCGAGCGGGGGGCGTTGGATATGGCTACACCTTC. It is translated as CASRAGGVGYGYTF.